This T cell receptor (beta chain) was found in a study of T cell responses to AZD1222 COVID-19 vaccine. Regarding the study as a whole: Two AZD1222 doses significantly raised spike-specific TCR breadth and depth over controls. Nearly half of unique spike-specific TCRs reportedly avoided B.1.351 and B.1.1.7 mutated regions. It should be noted that donors were predominantly white British and more often female, and clonal diversity was possibly underestimated.

Regarding this clone: Antigen unknown.

Looked up from germline, CDR1 is GTSNPN and CDR2 is SVGIG (reference sequence). Deletions cut 1 base from V and 8 bases from J, with 29 bases between. This CDR3 spans 18 amino acids. Sequencing was performed with immunoSEQ multiplex PCR; in TCRdb, only in-frame clones are kept and a portion is missing. The data show about 170,000 clones, 87% seen once. This TCR came from an adult who received the AZD1222 COVID-19 vaccine. J is TRBJ1-2 and V is TRBV30, with a tentative D call TRBD1 (6 bases). This sample comprised peripheral blood, obtained 28 days after the second AZD1222 dose. The DNA of the CDR3 is TGTGCCTGGAGTGAGGTTGGGGGGGGCGAAGTGATCCTAACGGGCTACACCTTC. This translates into CAWSEVGGGEVILTGYTF.